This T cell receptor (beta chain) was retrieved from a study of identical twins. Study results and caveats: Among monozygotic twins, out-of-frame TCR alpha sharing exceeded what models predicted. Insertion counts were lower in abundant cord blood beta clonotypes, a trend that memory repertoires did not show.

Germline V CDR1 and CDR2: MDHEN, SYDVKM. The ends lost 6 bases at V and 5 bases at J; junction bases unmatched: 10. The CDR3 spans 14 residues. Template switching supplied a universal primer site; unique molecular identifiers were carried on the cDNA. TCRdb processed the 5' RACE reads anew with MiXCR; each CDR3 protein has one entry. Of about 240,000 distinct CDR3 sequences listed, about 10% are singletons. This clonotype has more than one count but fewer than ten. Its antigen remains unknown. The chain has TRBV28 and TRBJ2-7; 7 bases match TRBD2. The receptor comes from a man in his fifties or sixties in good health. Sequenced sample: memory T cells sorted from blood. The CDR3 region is CASSWGGLKHEQYF. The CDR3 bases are TGTGCCAGCAGCTGGGGGGGTCTTAAACACGAGCAGTACTTC.